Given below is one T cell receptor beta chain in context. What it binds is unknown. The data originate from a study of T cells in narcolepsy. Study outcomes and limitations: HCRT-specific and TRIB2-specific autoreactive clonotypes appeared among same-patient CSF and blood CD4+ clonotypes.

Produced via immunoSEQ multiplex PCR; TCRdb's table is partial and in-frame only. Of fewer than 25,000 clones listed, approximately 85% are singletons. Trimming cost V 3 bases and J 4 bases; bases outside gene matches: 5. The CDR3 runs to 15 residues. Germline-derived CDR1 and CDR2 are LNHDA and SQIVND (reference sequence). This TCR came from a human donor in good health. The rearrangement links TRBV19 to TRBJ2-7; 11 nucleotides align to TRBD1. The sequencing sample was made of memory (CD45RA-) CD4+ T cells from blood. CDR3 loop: CASSIGTGGTYEQYF. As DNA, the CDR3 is TGTGCCAGTAGTATCGGGACAGGGGGGACATACGAGCAGTACTTC.